The 29 T cell receptor beta chains below come from one sample, sequenced in a study of T cell repertoires in cytomegalovirus infection. These receptors' antigens are unknown. TCRdb fed the reads into MiXCR, producing one record per CDR3 protein. Counted here are under 850,000 distinct CDR3 sequences, around 30% occurring once; the ten biggest clones make up about 18%. Material: cultured PBMCs, obtained from culture after CMV antigen stimulation. The receptors were gathered from a human donor in good health (CMV status not recorded). Some clones in this sample may be carry-over from other donors' samples.

The chain employs TRBV6-2 or TRBV6-3 and TRBJ2-5, with D possibly being TRBD2 (6 bases). The germline gives CDR1 MNHEY, CDR2 SVGEGT. The CDR3 has 13 residues. Trimming took off 5 bases at V and 5 bases at J, with 12 bases between the two ends. This CDR3 is CASSNRGTETQYF. CDR3 nucleotides: TGTGCCAGCAGTAACCGGGGGACTGAGACCCAGTACTTC.

This clonotype appeared a few times. This chain joins TRBV7-2 and TRBJ2-3; no firm D call. CDR3 size: 14 residues. V gave up 1 base and J gave up 0 bases, with 5 bases separating them. Germline V CDR1 and CDR2: SGHTA, FQGNSA. The CDR3 DNA sequence: TGTGCCAGCAGCTTAGTTTTTAGCACAGATACGCAGTATTTT. This codes for CASSLVFSTDTQYF.

The rearrangement links TRBV20-1 to TRBJ1-2; no clear D. Germline loops: CDR1 DFQATT, CDR2 SNEGSKA (reference sequence). Trimming shortened V by 5 bases and J by 6 bases, and 13 bases separated the two germline ends. The CDR3 loop spans 12 amino acids. In DNA, the CDR3 is TGCAGTGCTGCAATGGGAGCAGATGGCTACACCTTC. It yields the protein CSAAMGADGYTF.

This clonotype was detected ten times or more. The chain joins TRBV6-5 to TRBJ2-7; D uncertain. CDR1 and CDR2 (germline): MNHEY, SVGAGI. The CDR3 is made up of 11 amino acids. The V gene lost 2 bases and the J gene lost 3 bases, with 2 bases spanning the gap. Here the CDR3 reads CASSYDYEQYF. The DNA of the CDR3 is TGTGCCAGCAGTTACGACTACGAGCAGTACTTC.

This rearrangement joins TRBV19 to TRBJ1-4; perhaps TRBD1 as D (6 bases). Germline lookup yields CDR1 LNHDA and CDR2 SQIVND (reference sequence). The CDR3 covers 16 residues. V was pared by 6 bases and J by 3 bases, with 17 bases between. This CDR3 reads CASRNHQQGPNEKLFF. The CDR3 nucleotides read TGTGCCAGTAGGAATCACCAACAGGGTCCTAATGAAAAACTGTTTTTT.

V and J are TRBV5-1 and TRBJ2-7; D may be TRBD1 (5 bases). The CDR3 contains 12 residues. Trimming removed 4 bases at V and 7 bases at J, with 12 bases between. The germline V gene has CDR1 SGHRS and CDR2 YFSETQ. Here the CDR3 reads CASSPGHPEQYF. CDR3 sequence (DNA): TGCGCCAGCAGCCCCGGACACCCTGAGCAGTACTTC.

This chain uses TRBV10-2 with TRBJ1-1; D is undetermined. Trimming took 6 bases from V and 1 from J, leaving 12 bases between them. The CDR3 is made up of 14 amino acids. Germline V gene lookup returns CDR1 WSHSY and CDR2 SAAADI. CDR3: CASRSLAQNTEAFF. The CDR3 nucleotides are TGCGCCAGCAGGAGTTTGGCGCAGAACACTGAAGCTTTCTTT.

This clonotype was counted only a few times. This rearrangement joins TRBV7-6 to TRBJ2-7; D unclear. The CDR3 length is 16 residues. The V and J ends lost 2 bases and 5 bases respectively, with 19 bases between them. Per germline, CDR1 SGHVS and CDR2 FNYEAQ. Here the CDR3 reads CASSLTQELSLDEQYF. The CDR3 nucleotides are TGTGCCAGCAGCTTAACGCAGGAACTATCTTTGGACGAGCAGTACTTC. The full variable domain, rest sourced from reference TRBV7-6 and TRBJ2-7, is GAGVSQSPRYKVTKRGQDVALRCDPISGHVSLYWYRQALGQGPEFLTYFNYEAQQDKSGLPNDRFSAERPEGSISTLTIQRTEQRDSAMYRCASSLTQELSLDEQYFGPGTRLTVT.

The rearrangement links TRBV20-1 to TRBJ2-7; the D gene is possibly TRBD2 (6 bases). V gave up 0 bases and J gave up 7 bases, with 19 bases separating them. CDR1 DFQATT and CDR2 SNEGSKA come from the germline V gene (reference sequence). The CDR3 spans 15 residues. The CDR3, as DNA: TGCAGTGCTAGAGATCCGGGGACTCGACGCCTGGAGCAGTACTTC. The encoded protein is CSARDPGTRRLEQYF.

The chain links TRBV11-2 to TRBJ1-2; perhaps TRBD1 as D (5 bases). CDR3 length: 11 residues. Looked up from germline, CDR1 is SGHAT and CDR2 is FQNNGV. Trimming left V 7 bases short and J 8 bases short, with 11 bases between. The CDR3 loop is CASKGALGYTF. The CDR3 coding sequence is TGTGCCAGCAAAGGGGCCCTCGGCTACACCTTC.

At least ten counts were recorded for this clonotype. This chain connects TRBV7-2 to TRBJ1-3; D remains unclear. The CDR3 is 16 residues long. V was cut by 5 bases and J by 0 bases, with 14 bases left in between. CDR1 and CDR2 from the germline V gene are SGHTA and FQGNSA. CDR3 coding DNA: TGTGCCAGCAGCCTCACTCAGCTTCCCTCTGGAAACACCATATATTTT. Amino acids: CASSLTQLPSGNTIYF.

This rearrangement joins TRBV6-1 to TRBJ1-1; D call uncertain. The CDR3 runs 12 residues. CDR1 and CDR2 (germline): MNHNS, SASEGT. The V gene lost 8 bases and the J gene lost 3 bases, with 10 bases spanning the gap. The CDR3 region is CASLEVDTEAFF. The CDR3 coding sequence is TGTGCCAGCCTGGAGGTGGACACTGAAGCTTTCTTT.

This clonotype was detected many times. The chain employs TRBV7-9 and TRBJ2-1; D remains unclear. The CDR3 contains 14 residues. V dropped 0 bases and J dropped 3 bases, with 6 bases sitting between them. Germline V lookup: CDR1 SEHNR, CDR2 FQNEAQ (reference sequence). For the CDR3, the DNA is TGTGCCAGCAGCTTAGCAAGCGACTACAATGAGCAGTTCTTC. It is translated as CASSLASDYNEQFF.

V and J are TRBV19 and TRBJ2-5, with D perhaps TRBD2 (6 bases). The V end was cut by 4 bases, the J end by 1 base, with 13 bases between. There are 15 residues in the CDR3. From germline, CDR1 is LNHDA and CDR2 SQIVND (reference sequence). The CDR3 loop is CASSRMVEGQETQYF. The CDR3 nucleotides are TGTGCCAGTAGTAGGATGGTGGAGGGCCAAGAGACCCAGTACTTC. Full variable domain (remainder filled in from reference TRBV19 and TRBJ2-5): DGGITQSPKYLFRKEGQNVTLSCEQNLNHDAMYWYRQDPGQGLRLIYYSQIVNDFQKGDIAEGYSVSREKKESFPLTVTSAQKNPTAFYLCASSRMVEGQETQYFGPGTRLLVL.

This clonotype was detected once. The rearrangement joins TRBV20-1 to TRBJ2-5, with a tentative D call TRBD2 (6 bases). The V gene lost 2 bases and the J gene lost 5 bases, with 15 bases spanning the gap. The V gene's germline CDR1 is DFQATT and CDR2 SNEGSKA (reference sequence). The CDR3 has 14 amino acids. CDR3 amino acids: CSARSFGGVETQYF. The CDR3 nucleotides are TGCAGTGCTAGATCCTTTGGCGGGGTGGAGACCCAGTACTTC.

This clonotype was detected a few times. The chain joins TRBV20-1 to TRBJ2-1; TRBD2 might be the D (5 bases). The CDR3 is 13 residues long. Trimming took off 5 bases at V and 3 bases at J, with 11 bases between the two ends. Germline V gene sequence: CDR1 DFQATT, CDR2 SNEGSKA (reference sequence). The CDR3 reads CSAPRTGYNEQFF. DNA for the CDR3: TGCAGTGCTCCGAGGACTGGCTACAATGAGCAGTTCTTC.

V and J are TRBV7-2 and TRBJ2-7, with a tentative D call TRBD1 (5 bases). The CDR3 is made up of 14 amino acids. Between the trimmed V and J ends, which lost 7 bases and 2 bases, there was a span of 15 bases. Germline CDR1 is SGHTA and CDR2 is FQGNSA. The CDR3 reads CASTSDIQAYEQYF. As DNA, the CDR3 is TGTGCCAGCACCTCGGACATACAAGCCTACGAGCAGTACTTC.

The chain recombines TRBV12-5 with TRBJ2-1; either TRBD1 or TRBD2 may fit D (5 bases each). Germline-derived CDR1 and CDR2 are LGHNT and FRNRAP. Trimming left V 0 bases short and J 3 bases short, with 24 bases between. The CDR3 runs 20 residues. Here the CDR3 DNA reads TGTGCTAGTGGTTTGGTAGTTGGGGGATACACCCAATTAGGCTACAATGAGCAGTTCTTC. It is translated as CASGLVVGGYTQLGYNEQFF.

This clonotype showed up just a few times. CDR3 protein: CASSIGGGEEAFF. As DNA, the CDR3 is TGTGCCAGTAGTATAGGCGGAGGAGAGGAAGCTTTCTTT. The rearrangement uses TRBV19 and TRBJ1-1; D uncertain. The V and J ends lost 1 base and 8 bases respectively, with 11 bases between them. CDR3 length: 13 residues. Germline CDR1 is LNHDA and CDR2 is SQIVND (reference sequence).

This clonotype was seen repeatedly, ten times or more. The J gene is TRBJ2-7, the V gene TRBV7-8, with D possibly matching TRBD2 (5 bases). The V and J ends lost 5 bases and 2 bases respectively, with 16 bases between them. The V gene's germline CDR1 is SGHVS and CDR2 FQNEAQ. The CDR3 sequence is 15 residues long. CDR3 in amino acids: CASSAGSKDPYEQYF. CDR3 sequence (DNA): TGTGCCAGCAGCGCGGGTTCCAAAGACCCCTACGAGCAGTACTTC.

This clonotype was detected ten times or more. The chain is built from TRBV7-2 and TRBJ2-4; D unresolved. This CDR3 spans 13 amino acids. Trimming pared 1 base from V and 10 bases from J, leaving 11 bases between. CDR1 and CDR2 (germline): SGHTA, FQGNSA. The DNA of the CDR3 is TGTGCCAGCAGCTTAGAGTCCAGCCGAATTCAGTACTTC. It yields the protein CASSLESSRIQYF. Together with reference TRBV7-2 and TRBJ2-4, the CDR3 gives the full variable domain: GAGVSQSPSNKVTEKGKDVELRCDPISGHTALYWYRQSLGQGLEFLIYFQGNSAPDKSGLPSDRFSAERTGGSVSTLTIQRTQQEDSAVYLCASSLESSRIQYFGAGTRLSVL.

This clonotype was picked up a small number of times. CDR3 residues: CASSPTGALYNEQFF. The CDR3 DNA is TGTGCCAGCAGCCCAACGGGGGCCCTCTACAATGAGCAGTTCTTC. The chain is built from TRBV9 and TRBJ2-1; D possibly uses TRBD1 or TRBD2 (6 bases each). The CDR3 covers 15 residues. CDR1 and CDR2 (germline): SGDLS, YYNGEE. The germline V and J ends were trimmed by 4 bases and 3 bases, with 14 bases remaining between them.

The V call is TRBV4-3, the J call TRBJ2-5; 8 positions match TRBD1. V lost 2 bases and J lost 4; bases outside the gene matches: 6. Germline values: CDR1 LGHNA, CDR2 YSLEER. CDR3 length: 15 residues. The CDR3 nucleotides read TGCGCCAGCAGCCAAATCCAGGGGGCAGGAGAGACCCAGTACTTC. This encodes CASSQIQGAGETQYF.

The V gene is TRBV5-6, the J gene TRBJ1-6; 11 bases align to TRBD1. The V gene's germline CDR1 is SGHDT and CDR2 YYEEEE. V dropped 3 bases and J dropped 9; count of bases not matched to a gene: 2. The CDR3 runs to 14 residues. This CDR3 is CASSYGQGASPLHF. The CDR3 nucleotides are TGTGCCAGCAGCTATGGACAGGGGGCTTCACCCCTCCACTTT.

This clonotype was picked up a small number of times. The gene calls are TRBV28 and TRBJ2-7; maybe TRBD1 (6 bases). Looked up from germline, CDR1 is MDHEN and CDR2 is SYDVKM. This CDR3 spans 14 amino acids. V dropped 6 bases and J dropped 2 bases, with 14 bases sitting between them. CDR3 region: CASSGKGDPYEQYF. In DNA, the CDR3 is TGTGCCAGCAGCGGGAAGGGGGATCCCTACGAGCAGTACTTC. The full variable domain, completed using reference TRBV28 and TRBJ2-7, is DVKVTQSSRYLVKRTGEKVFLECVQDMDHENMFWYRQDPGLGLRLIYFSYDVKMKEKGDIPEGYSVSREKKERFSLILESASTNQTSMYLCASSGKGDPYEQYFGPGTRLTVT.

The chain has TRBV2 and TRBJ2-3; no clear D gene. V was pared by 5 bases and J by 4 bases, with 16 bases between. The V gene's germline CDR1 is SNHLY and CDR2 FYNNEI. This CDR3 is built from 15 residues. The CDR3 DNA sequence: TGTGCCAGCAGTCCAAATCTTGGGGTCTCAGATACGCAGTATTTT. Amino acid sequence: CASSPNLGVSDTQYF. Using reference TRBV2 and TRBJ2-3 for the parts outside the CDR3, the full variable domain is EPEVTQTPSHQVTQMGQEVILRCVPISNHLYFYWYRQILGQKVEFLVSFYNNEISEKSEIFDDQFSVERPDGSNFTLKIRSTKLEDSAMYFCASSPNLGVSDTQYFGPGTRLTVL.

The genes are TRBV7-6 and TRBJ2-5, with D maybe TRBD1 (7 bases). Trimming took off 1 base at V and 4 bases at J, with 13 bases between the two ends. The CDR3 length is 15 residues. Germline loops: CDR1 SGHVS, CDR2 FNYEAQ. The CDR3 region is CASSLGNRGGETQYF. The DNA for the CDR3 is TGTGCCAGCAGCTTAGGAAACAGGGGAGGAGAGACCCAGTACTTC.

The chain recombines TRBV12-3 or TRBV12-4 with TRBJ1-5, with no clear D. Trimming cost V 6 bases and J 0 bases, with 12 bases left between them. The CDR3 extends over 15 amino acids. This CDR3 is CASRTQQNSNQPQHF. The CDR3 nucleotides read TGTGCCAGCAGAACACAGCAGAATAGCAATCAGCCCCAGCATTTT.

This clonotype was observed a handful of times. This chain connects TRBV7-9 to TRBJ1-3, with D possibly matching TRBD1 (6 bases). V was cut by 7 bases and J by 2 bases, with 15 bases left in between. Germline V gene sequence: CDR1 SEHNR, CDR2 FQNEAQ (reference sequence). The CDR3 runs to 15 residues. CDR3 sequence (DNA): TGTGCCAGCACCCCAGGGGAGGCAGCTGGAAACACCATATATTTT. Residues: CASTPGEAAGNTIYF.